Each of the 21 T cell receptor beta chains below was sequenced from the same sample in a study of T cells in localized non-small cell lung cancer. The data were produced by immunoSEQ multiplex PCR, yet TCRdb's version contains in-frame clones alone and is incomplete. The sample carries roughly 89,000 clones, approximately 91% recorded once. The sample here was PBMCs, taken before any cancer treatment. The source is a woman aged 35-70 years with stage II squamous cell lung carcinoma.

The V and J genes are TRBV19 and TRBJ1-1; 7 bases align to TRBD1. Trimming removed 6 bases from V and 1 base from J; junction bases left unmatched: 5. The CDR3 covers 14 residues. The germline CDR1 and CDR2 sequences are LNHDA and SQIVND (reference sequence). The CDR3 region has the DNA TGTGCCAGTAGGGGACAGTCAGAGAACACTGAAGCTTTCTTT. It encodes CASRGQSENTEAFF. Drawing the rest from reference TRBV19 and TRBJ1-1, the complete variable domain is DGGITQSPKYLFRKEGQNVTLSCEQNLNHDAMYWYRQDPGQGLRLIYYSQIVNDFQKGDIAEGYSVSREKKESFPLTVTSAQKNPTAFYLCASRGQSENTEAFFGQGTRLTVV.

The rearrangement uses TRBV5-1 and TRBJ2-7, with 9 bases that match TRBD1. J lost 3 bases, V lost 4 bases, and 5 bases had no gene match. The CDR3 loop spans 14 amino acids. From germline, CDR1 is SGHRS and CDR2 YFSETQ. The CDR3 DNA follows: TGCGCCAGCAGCCCGGACAGGGGTGACTACGAGCAGTACTTC. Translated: CASSPDRGDYEQYF.

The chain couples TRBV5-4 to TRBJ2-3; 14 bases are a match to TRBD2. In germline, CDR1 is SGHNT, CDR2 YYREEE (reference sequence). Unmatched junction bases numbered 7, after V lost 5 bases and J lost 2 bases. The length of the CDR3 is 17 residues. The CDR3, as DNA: TGTGCCAGCAGATCCGGGACTAGCGGGGGACCCACAGATACGCAGTATTTT. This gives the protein CASRSGTSGGPTDTQYF.

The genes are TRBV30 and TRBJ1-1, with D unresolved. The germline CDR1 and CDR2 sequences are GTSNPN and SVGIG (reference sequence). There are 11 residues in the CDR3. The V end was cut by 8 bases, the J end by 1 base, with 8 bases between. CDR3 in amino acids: CARVRNTEAFF. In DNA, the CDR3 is TGTGCCCGGGTGAGGAACACTGAAGCTTTCTTT. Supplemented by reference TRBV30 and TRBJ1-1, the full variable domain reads SQTIHQWPATLVQPVGSPLSLECTVEGTSNPNLYWYRQAAGRGLQLLFYSVGIGQISSEVPQNLSASRPQDRQFILSSKKLLLSDSGFYLCARVRNTEAFFGQGTRLTVV.

For the CDR3, the DNA is TGTGCCAGCAGCTTGAGGGGGTCAGGACAGCCCCAGCATTTT. Encoded protein: CASSLRGSGQPQHF. This chain uses TRBV5-4 with TRBJ1-5; tentative D call: TRBD1 (6 bases). This CDR3 comprises 14 residues. The germline gives CDR1 SGHNT, CDR2 YYREEE (reference sequence). V lost 1 base and J lost 7, with 12 bases in between.

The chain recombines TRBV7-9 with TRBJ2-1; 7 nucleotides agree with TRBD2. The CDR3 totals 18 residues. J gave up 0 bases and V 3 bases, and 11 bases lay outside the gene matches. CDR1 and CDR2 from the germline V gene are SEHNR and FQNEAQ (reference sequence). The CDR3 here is CASSFESGRGSSYNEQFF. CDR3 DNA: TGTGCCAGCAGCTTCGAATCGGGGCGGGGGAGCTCCTACAATGAGCAGTTCTTC.

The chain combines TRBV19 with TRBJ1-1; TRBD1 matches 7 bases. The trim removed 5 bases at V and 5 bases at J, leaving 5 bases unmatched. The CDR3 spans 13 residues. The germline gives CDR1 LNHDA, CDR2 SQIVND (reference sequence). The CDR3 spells CASSHRGLTEAFF. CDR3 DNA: TGTGCCAGTAGTCACAGGGGCTTGACTGAAGCTTTCTTT.

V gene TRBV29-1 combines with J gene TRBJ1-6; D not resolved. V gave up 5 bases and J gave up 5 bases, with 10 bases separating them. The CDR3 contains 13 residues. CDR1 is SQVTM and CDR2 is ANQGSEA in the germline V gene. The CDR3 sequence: CSVTHGNNSPLHF. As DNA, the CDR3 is TGCAGCGTTACTCATGGTAATAATTCACCCCTCCACTTT.

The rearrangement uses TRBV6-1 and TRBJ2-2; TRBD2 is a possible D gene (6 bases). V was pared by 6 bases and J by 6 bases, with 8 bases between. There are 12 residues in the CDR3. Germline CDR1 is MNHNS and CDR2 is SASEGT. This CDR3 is CASRASAGELFF. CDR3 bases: TGTGCCAGCAGGGCTAGCGCCGGGGAGCTGTTTTTT.

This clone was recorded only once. In nucleotides, the CDR3 is TGTGCCAGTACGACGGGACTAGCGGGCTACGAGCAGTACTTC. Translated: CASTTGLAGYEQYF. This chain connects TRBV19 to TRBJ2-7, with 12 bases identical to TRBD2. In germline, CDR1 is LNHDA, CDR2 SQIVND (reference sequence). V lost 7 bases and J lost 3; bases outside the gene matches: 4. There are 14 residues in the CDR3. Variable domain in full (rest from reference TRBV19 and TRBJ2-7): DGGITQSPKYLFRKEGQNVTLSCEQNLNHDAMYWYRQDPGQGLRLIYYSQIVNDFQKGDIAEGYSVSREKKESFPLTVTSAQKNPTAFYLCASTTGLAGYEQYFGPGTRLTVT.

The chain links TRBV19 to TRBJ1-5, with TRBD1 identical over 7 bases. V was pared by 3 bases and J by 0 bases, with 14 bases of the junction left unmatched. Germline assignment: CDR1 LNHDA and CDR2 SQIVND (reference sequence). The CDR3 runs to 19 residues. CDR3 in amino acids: CASSMGQGGRIYSNQPQHF. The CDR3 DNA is TGTGCCAGTAGTATGGGGCAGGGGGGACGGATTTATAGCAATCAGCCCCAGCATTTT.

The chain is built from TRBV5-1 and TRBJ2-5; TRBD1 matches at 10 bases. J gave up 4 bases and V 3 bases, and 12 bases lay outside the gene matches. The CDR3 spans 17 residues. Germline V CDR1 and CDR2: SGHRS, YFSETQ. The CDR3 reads CASSSRGRDRGGETQYF. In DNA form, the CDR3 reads TGCGCCAGCAGCTCCCGGGGGCGGGACAGGGGAGGAGAGACCCAGTACTTC.

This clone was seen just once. CDR3 bases: TGCGCCAGCAGCCCCAGCAGCTCTGGAAACACCATATATTTT. Amino acid sequence: CASSPSSSGNTIYF. The chain is built from TRBV5-1 and TRBJ1-3, with no clear D. Trimming left V 4 bases short and J 0 bases short, with 8 bases between. CDR3 size: 14 residues. The germline CDR1 and CDR2 sequences are SGHRS and YFSETQ.

This CDR3 is CASSLGTGGGYTF. CDR3 nucleotide sequence: TGCGCCAGCAGCCTAGGGACAGGGGGTGGCTACACCTTC. The genes are TRBV5-1 and TRBJ1-2; 11 bases are a match to TRBD1. Germline assignment: CDR1 SGHRS and CDR2 YFSETQ. Trimming removed 4 bases from V and 7 bases from J; junction bases left unmatched: 3. CDR3 length: 13 amino acids.

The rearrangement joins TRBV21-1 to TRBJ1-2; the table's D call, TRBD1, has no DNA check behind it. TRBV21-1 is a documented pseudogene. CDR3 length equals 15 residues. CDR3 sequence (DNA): TGTGCCAGCGGGGCGGGGCAGGGGGTAAGCTATGGCTACACCTTC. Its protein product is CASGAGQGVSYGYTF.

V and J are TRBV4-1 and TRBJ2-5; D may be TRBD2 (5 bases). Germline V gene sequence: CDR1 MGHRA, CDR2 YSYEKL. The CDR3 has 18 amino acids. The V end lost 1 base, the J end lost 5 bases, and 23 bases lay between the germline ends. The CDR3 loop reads CASSQVGSRGGVVETQYF. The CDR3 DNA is TGCGCCAGCAGCCAAGTTGGATCTCGGGGTGGGGTCGTGGAGACCCAGTACTTC.

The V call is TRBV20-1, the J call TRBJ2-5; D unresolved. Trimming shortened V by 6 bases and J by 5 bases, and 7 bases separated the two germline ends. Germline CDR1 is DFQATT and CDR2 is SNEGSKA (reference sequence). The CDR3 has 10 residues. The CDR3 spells CSAFSETQYF. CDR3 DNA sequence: TGCAGTGCCTTTAGCGAGACCCAGTACTTC.

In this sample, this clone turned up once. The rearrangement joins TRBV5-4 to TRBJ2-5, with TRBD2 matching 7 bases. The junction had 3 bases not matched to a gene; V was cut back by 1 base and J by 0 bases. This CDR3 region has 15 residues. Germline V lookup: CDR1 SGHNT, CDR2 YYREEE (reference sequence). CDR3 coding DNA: TGTGCCAGCAGCTTGAGGCGGGAGAACCAAGAGACCCAGTACTTC. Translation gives CASSLRRENQETQYF.

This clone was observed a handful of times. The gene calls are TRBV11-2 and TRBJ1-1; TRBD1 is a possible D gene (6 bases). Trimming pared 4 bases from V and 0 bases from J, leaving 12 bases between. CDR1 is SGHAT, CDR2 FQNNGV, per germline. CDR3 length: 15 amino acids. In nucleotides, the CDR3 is TGTGCCAGCAGCTCATACAGGGTTTTGAACACTGAAGCTTTCTTT. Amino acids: CASSSYRVLNTEAFF.

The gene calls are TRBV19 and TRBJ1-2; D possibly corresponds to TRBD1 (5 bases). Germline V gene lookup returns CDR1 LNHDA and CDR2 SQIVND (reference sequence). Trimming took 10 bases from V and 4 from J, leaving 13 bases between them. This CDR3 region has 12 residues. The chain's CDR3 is CATQWGTYGYTF. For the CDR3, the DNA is TGTGCCACCCAGTGGGGCACCTATGGCTACACCTTC. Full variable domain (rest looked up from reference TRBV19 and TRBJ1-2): DGGITQSPKYLFRKEGQNVTLSCEQNLNHDAMYWYRQDPGQGLRLIYYSQIVNDFQKGDIAEGYSVSREKKESFPLTVTSAQKNPTAFYLCATQWGTYGYTFGSGTRLTVV.

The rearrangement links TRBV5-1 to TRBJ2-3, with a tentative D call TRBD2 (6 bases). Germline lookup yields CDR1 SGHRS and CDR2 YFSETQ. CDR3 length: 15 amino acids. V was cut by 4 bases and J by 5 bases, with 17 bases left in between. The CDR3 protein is CASSPNGGPGDTQYF. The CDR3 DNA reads TGCGCCAGCAGCCCTAACGGAGGGCCGGGAGATACGCAGTATTTT. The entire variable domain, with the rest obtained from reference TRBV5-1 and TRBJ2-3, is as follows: KAGVTQTPRYLIKTRGQQVTLSCSPISGHRSVSWYQQTPGQGLQFLFEYFSETQRNKGNFPGRFSGRQFSNSRSEMNVSTLELGDSALYLCASSPNGGPGDTQYFGPGTRLTVL.